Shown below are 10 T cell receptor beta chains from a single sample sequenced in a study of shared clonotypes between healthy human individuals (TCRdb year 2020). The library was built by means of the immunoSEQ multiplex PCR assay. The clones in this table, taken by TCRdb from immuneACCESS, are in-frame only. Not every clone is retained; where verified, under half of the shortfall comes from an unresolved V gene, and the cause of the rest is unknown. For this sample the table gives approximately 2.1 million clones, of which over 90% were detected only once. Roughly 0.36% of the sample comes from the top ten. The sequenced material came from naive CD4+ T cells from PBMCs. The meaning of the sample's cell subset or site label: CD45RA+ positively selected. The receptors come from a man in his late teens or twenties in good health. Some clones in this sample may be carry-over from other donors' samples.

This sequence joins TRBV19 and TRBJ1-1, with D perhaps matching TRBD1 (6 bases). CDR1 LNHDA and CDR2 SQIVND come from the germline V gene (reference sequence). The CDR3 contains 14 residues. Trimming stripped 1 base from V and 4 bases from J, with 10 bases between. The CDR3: CASSIVVRGTEAFF. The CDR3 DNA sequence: TGTGCCAGTAGTATAGTCGTCAGGGGCACTGAAGCTTTCTTT.

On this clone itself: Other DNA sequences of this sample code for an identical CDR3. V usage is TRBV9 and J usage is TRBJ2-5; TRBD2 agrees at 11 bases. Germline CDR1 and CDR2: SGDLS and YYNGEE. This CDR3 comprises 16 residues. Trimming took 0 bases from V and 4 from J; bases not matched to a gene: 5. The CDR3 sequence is CASSVGLAGGGETQYF. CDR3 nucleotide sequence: TGTGCCAGCAGCGTAGGTCTAGCGGGAGGCGGAGAGACCCAGTACTTC.

CDR3 DNA: TGTGCCTGGAGTAGGGACAGCAAAGAGACCCAGTACTTC. Amino acid sequence: CAWSRDSKETQYF. The gene calls are TRBV30 and TRBJ2-5; TRBD1 aligns across 7 bases. J gave up 3 bases and V 2 bases, and 3 bases lay outside the gene matches. Germline V gene lookup returns CDR1 GTSNPN and CDR2 SVGIG (reference sequence). This CDR3 is built from 13 residues.

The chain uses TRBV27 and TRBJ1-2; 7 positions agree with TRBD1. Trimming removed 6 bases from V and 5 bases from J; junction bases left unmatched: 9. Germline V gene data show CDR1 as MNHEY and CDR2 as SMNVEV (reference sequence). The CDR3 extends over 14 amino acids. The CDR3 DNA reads TGTGCCAGCAGGACTACGGGACAGCAATATGGCTACACCTTC. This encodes CASRTTGQQYGYTF.

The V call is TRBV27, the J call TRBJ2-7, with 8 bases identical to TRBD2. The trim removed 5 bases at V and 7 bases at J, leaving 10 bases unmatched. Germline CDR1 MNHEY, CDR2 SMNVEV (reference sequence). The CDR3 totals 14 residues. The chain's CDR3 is CASSRPGVAGEQYF. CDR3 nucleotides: TGTGCCAGCAGTAGACCCGGGGTAGCGGGAGAGCAGTACTTC.

CDR3 amino acids: CASSQAGGGYEQYF. The CDR3, as DNA: TGCGCCAGCAGCCAAGCGGGGGGAGGTTACGAGCAGTACTTC. The gene calls are TRBV4-1 and TRBJ2-7; 7 nucleotides agree with TRBD2. Unmatched junction bases numbered 4, after V lost 1 base and J lost 4 bases. Germline V gene sequence: CDR1 MGHRA, CDR2 YSYEKL. This CDR3 has 14 residues.

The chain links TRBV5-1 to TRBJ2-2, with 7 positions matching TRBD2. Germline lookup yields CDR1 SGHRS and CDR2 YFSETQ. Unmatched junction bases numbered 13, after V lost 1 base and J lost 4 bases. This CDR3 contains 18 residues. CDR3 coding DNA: TGCGCCAGCAGCTTGCCTAATTCGGCGGGAGCGGGCACCGGGGAGCTGTTTTTT. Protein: CASSLPNSAGAGTGELFF.

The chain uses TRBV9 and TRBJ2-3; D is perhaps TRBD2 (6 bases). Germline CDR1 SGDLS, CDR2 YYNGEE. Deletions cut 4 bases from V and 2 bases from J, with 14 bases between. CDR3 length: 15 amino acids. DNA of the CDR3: TGTGCCAGCAGCCTACGACTAGATTCCACAGATACGCAGTATTTT. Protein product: CASSLRLDSTDTQYF.

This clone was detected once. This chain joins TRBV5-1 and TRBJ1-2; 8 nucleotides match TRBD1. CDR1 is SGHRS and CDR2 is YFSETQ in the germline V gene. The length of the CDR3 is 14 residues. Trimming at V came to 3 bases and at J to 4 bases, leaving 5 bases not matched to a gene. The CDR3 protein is CASSSGQARYGYTF. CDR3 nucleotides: TGCGCCAGCAGCTCGGGACAGGCCCGCTATGGCTACACCTTC. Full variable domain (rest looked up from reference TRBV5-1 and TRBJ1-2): KAGVTQTPRYLIKTRGQQVTLSCSPISGHRSVSWYQQTPGQGLQFLFEYFSETQRNKGNFPGRFSGRQFSNSRSEMNVSTLELGDSALYLCASSSGQARYGYTFGSGTRLTVV.

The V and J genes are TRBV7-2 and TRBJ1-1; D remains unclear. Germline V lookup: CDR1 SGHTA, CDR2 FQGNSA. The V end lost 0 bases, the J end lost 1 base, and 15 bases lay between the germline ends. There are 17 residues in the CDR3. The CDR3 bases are TGTGCCAGCAGCTTAGCTCGGTCGACCTGGGGGAACACTGAAGCTTTCTTT. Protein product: CASSLARSTWGNTEAFF.